This T cell receptor beta chain was found in a study of CD8 T cells in ankylosing spondylitis. CDR3 length: 19 residues. V lost 3 bases, J lost 4 bases, and 26 bases lay in between. Germline CDR1 reads SGDLS; CDR2 reads YYNGEE. Each CDR3 protein is one row after TCRdb ran MiXCR on the 5' RACE reads. Of approximately 24,000 distinct CDR3 sequences detected, 2.5% to 3% appear once; the ten largest clones hold 6.5% to 9.5%. The chain carries TRBV9 and TRBJ2-1, with D maybe TRBD1 (7 bases). This receptor was taken from a female donor with ankylosing spondylitis or in good health (not recorded which). The sequencing sample was made of blood, either unsorted or a sorted T cell fraction (not recorded which). The CDR3 coding sequence is TGTGCCAGCAGCGCAAGCCAGGGGGGCGGGACCCTTTTTTACAATGAGCAGTTCTTC. This codes for CASSASQGGGTLFYNEQFF.